This T cell receptor (beta chain) was recovered during a study of blood T cell repertoires in COVID-19. About the study: The analysed material was cDNA or gDNA that came from T cells, B-cell-depleted T cells, or PBMCs.

Across about two dozen US areas, participants ranged in age from 18 to 89 years. Assignments of participants to cohorts depended upon their own reported clinical history. The CDR3 is made up of 13 amino acids. Germline CDR1 SGDLS, CDR2 YYNGEE. V was cut by 5 bases and J by 6 bases, with 14 bases left in between. Clones were sequenced by immunoSEQ multiplex PCR, and TCRdb holds only the in-frame ones, with some missing. The table lists 200,000 to 250,000 clones, 80% to 90% of them singletons. Source material: PBMCs or T cells enriched from blood (not recorded which). The sequence came from a woman in her thirties or forties with acute COVID-19. This chain links TRBV9 with TRBJ1-2; TRBD1 might be the D (6 bases). The CDR3 loop is CASSRTRQDGYTF. The CDR3 coding sequence is TGTGCCAGCAGTAGAACGCGACAGGATGGCTACACCTTC.